This TCR beta chain was identified in a study of cytomegalovirus exposure and HLA in healthy donors. Study-wide points: Later, TCR association rates were found to vary by HLA locus, highest for DRB1 and lowest for HLA-C.

Points on this clone: The antigen remains unidentified.

In the PCR, 60 Vbeta and 13 Jbeta primers were used. The protocol was immunoSEQ multiplex PCR, while the TCRdb copy is restricted to in-frame clones and leaves out a portion. The data show about 150,000 clones, around 86% seen once. Germline assignment: CDR1 MNHEY and CDR2 SVGAGI. The V gene lost 0 bases and the J gene lost 7 bases, with 12 bases spanning the gap. The CDR3 has 14 amino acids. The chain has TRBV6-5 and TRBJ1-2, with D possibly TRBD1 on 5 matching bases. The clonotype comes from a woman in her 30s in good health and CMV-seronegative. Sequencing used PBMCs. The CDR3 here is CASSYSARVGGYTF. The CDR3 nucleotides are TGTGCCAGCAGTTACTCGGCCAGGGTTGGTGGCTACACCTTC.